This T cell receptor beta chain originates from a study of T cell responses to AZD1222 COVID-19 vaccine. This clone was picked up one time. Here immunoSEQ multiplex PCR was the method, and the copy in TCRdb shows in-frame clones only, minus some. The sample has 75,000 to 80,000 clones; around 80% are singletons. The TCR was taken from an adult who received the MenACWY meningococcal vaccine as a control. The starting material was peripheral blood, obtained 28 days after the second dose of the MenACWY control vaccine.

The CDR3, as DNA: TGTGCCGGCGGACTAGCGGAGGTCAATGAGCAGTTCTTC. Amino acids: CAGGLAEVNEQFF. This chain uses TRBV2 with TRBJ2-1, with TRBD2 matching 10 bases. V shed 11 bases and J 6 bases; nucleotides not matched to a gene: 7. This CDR3 has 13 residues. Germline-derived CDR1 and CDR2 are SNHLY and FYNNEI.